This T cell receptor (beta chain) derives from a study of T and B cells in COVID-19 patients. The overall study: Active-infection patients were older, median roughly 62 years, than recovered patients, median around 30 years. Of 20 to 25 active-infection patients, under 19 carried comorbidities linked to unfavorable COVID-19 outcome. Study-wide results and limits: Sorted SARS-CoV-2-responsive or tetramer+ T cells and CD4+, regulatory and CD8+ subsets were not yet sequenced. The recovered cohort had around 2,000 exclusive TCR clusters, including over 30 low generation probability clusters.

TRB was amplified from approximately 250-480 ng of blood genomic DNA. TRB rearrangements were amplified by multiplex PCR with BIOMED2 TRB-A/B primers. MiXCR, applied by TCRdb to the multiplex PCR reads, yields one record per CDR3 protein. The sample consists of about 15,000 distinct CDR3 sequences, over 25% of them appearing once. To note about this clonotype: Its specificity is unknown.

Germline loops: CDR1 MNHEY, CDR2 SVGAGI. This CDR3 has 14 residues. Trimming cost V 2 bases and J 1 base, with 8 bases left between them. The chain links TRBV6-5 to TRBJ1-1; D gene ambiguous. The TCR comes from a human donor who had recovered from COVID-19. Sequencing used blood. CDR3 DNA: TGTGCCAGCAGTTACGTTAGACAGAACACTGAAGCTTTCTTT. Protein product: CASSYVRQNTEAFF.